This TCR beta chain was documented in a study of identical twins. Study conclusions and caveats: Models came in too low on out-of-frame TCR alpha sharing in monozygotic twins. Its conclusions, products of cross-sectional statistical analysis, did not come from following the same donors.

All of the donors were Caucasians in good health. For this clonotype: The antigen is not known.

TCRdb reprocessed the 5' RACE reads via MiXCR and lists one record per CDR3 protein. The sample lists under 1 million distinct CDR3 sequences; around 12% were seen once. V was trimmed by 4 bases and J by 0 bases, leaving 6 bases between them. CDR3 length: 13 amino acids. The same sample was also used in a study of yellow fever vaccine responses in identical twins.

Sequences were obtained from PBMCs. The source is a woman aged 18-35 years in good health. V and J are TRBV12-3 or TRBV12-4 and TRBJ1-1; D not resolved. The CDR3 DNA reads as TGTGCCAGCAGTTCATTGGTGAACACTGAAGCTTTCTTT. This codes for CASSSLVNTEAFF.